The 15 T cell receptor beta chains in this list originate from one sample, sequenced in a study of blood T cell repertoires in COVID-19. Libraries were prepared by immunoSEQ multiplex PCR; TCRdb keeps only in-frame clonotypes and omits some of them. The sample shows approximately 310,000 clones, 85% of them seen only once. The specimen was PBMCs or T cells enriched from blood (not recorded which). The receptors stem from a woman aged 25 to 39 who had been exposed to COVID-19.

This chain links TRBV5-1 with TRBJ2-5, with 10 bases fitting TRBD2. Germline values: CDR1 SGHRS, CDR2 YFSETQ. The CDR3 length is 15 residues. V trimming: 3 bases; J trimming: 4 bases; junction bases outside the gene matches: 6. The CDR3 sequence is CASSWASGSRETQYF. CDR3 sequence (DNA): TGCGCCAGCAGCTGGGCTAGCGGGAGTAGAGAGACCCAGTACTTC.

This chain joins TRBV5-4 and TRBJ1-2; maybe TRBD1 (6 bases). This CDR3 is built from 12 residues. V was cut by 4 bases and J by 6 bases, with 10 bases left in between. Germline CDR1 is SGHNT and CDR2 is YYREEE (reference sequence). The CDR3 nucleotides read TGTGCCAGCAGCCGATCAGGGGATGGCTACACCTTC. It encodes CASSRSGDGYTF.

This clone was detected once. The rearrangement uses TRBV12-5 and TRBJ1-3, with D perhaps matching TRBD1 (5 bases). The CDR3 spans 17 residues. Trimming left V 4 bases short and J 0 bases short, with 16 bases between. Germline CDR1 is LGHNT and CDR2 is FRNRAP. DNA of the CDR3: TGTGCTAGTGGTTCCCTCAGAGGAGGGGTCTCTGGAAACACCATATATTTT. Its translation: CASGSLRGGVSGNTIYF.

The chain joins TRBV5-4 to TRBJ1-6; D perhaps matches TRBD1 (5 bases). Germline V gene sequence: CDR1 SGHNT, CDR2 YYREEE (reference sequence). Trimming left V 4 bases short and J 9 bases short, with 17 bases between. The CDR3 extends over 15 amino acids. CDR3 region: CASSTSTVPGSPLHF. The DNA for the CDR3 is TGTGCCAGCAGCACCTCGACAGTCCCTGGTTCACCCCTCCACTTT.

The V call is TRBV4-1, the J call TRBJ1-6; possibly TRBD1 for D (6 bases). Germline V gives CDR1 MGHRA, CDR2 YSYEKL. CDR3 size: 18 residues. Trimming stripped 0 bases from V and 6 bases from J, with 18 bases between. The CDR3 loop is CASSQDRTGNSFNSPLHF. As DNA, the CDR3 is TGCGCCAGCAGCCAAGATCGAACAGGGAACAGTTTTAATTCACCCCTCCACTTT.

The chain links TRBV7-9 to TRBJ1-3, with 8 bases lining up with TRBD1. This CDR3 is built from 15 residues. Trimming cost V 5 bases and J 0 bases; bases outside gene matches: 3. Germline lookup yields CDR1 SEHNR and CDR2 FQNEAQ (reference sequence). The DNA of the CDR3 is TGTGCCAGCAGCCGACAGGGGATCTCTGGAAACACCATATATTTT. Translation: CASSRQGISGNTIYF.

The gene calls are TRBV5-1 and TRBJ1-2, with 7 positions matching TRBD1. The junction had 17 bases not matched to a gene; V was cut back by 4 bases and J by 5 bases. The CDR3 spans 17 residues. Germline values: CDR1 SGHRS, CDR2 YFSETQ. CDR3 DNA: TGCGCCAGCAGCCCAGACTCACCCAGGACAGGTTCTTATGGCTACACCTTC. Amino acids: CASSPDSPRTGSYGYTF.

The chain joins TRBV6-5 to TRBJ2-7; 10 positions agree with TRBD2. J lost 3 bases, V lost 6 bases, and 8 bases had no gene match. CDR1 and CDR2 (germline): MNHEY, SVGAGI. The CDR3 is made up of 15 amino acids. This chain's CDR3 is CASSHTAGGIYEQYF. CDR3 DNA: TGTGCCAGCAGCCACACAGCGGGAGGGATCTACGAGCAGTACTTC.

CDR3 nucleotide sequence: TGTGCCAGCAGCTTGACCCCCGCCCCGGCCGGGGAGCTGTTTTTT. Translated: CASSLTPAPAGELFF. The rearrangement links TRBV5-5 to TRBJ2-2; no reliable D call. Germline values: CDR1 SGHKS, CDR2 YYEKEE (reference sequence). Trimming took 1 base from V and 6 from J, leaving 13 bases between them. The CDR3 is made up of 15 amino acids.

The chain links TRBV18 to TRBJ1-4; D call uncertain. The CDR3 is made up of 17 amino acids. V was trimmed by 3 bases and J by 8 bases, leaving 22 bases between them. Germline assignment: CDR1 KGHSH and CDR2 LQKENI. In DNA, the CDR3 is TGTGCCAGCTCACCCGGCTTTTCCGCAGGTCGACTAGAAAAACTGTTTTTT. Translating gives CASSPGFSAGRLEKLFF.

V gene TRBV10-3 combines with J gene TRBJ1-3, with unresolved D. Trimming removed 8 bases at V and 0 bases at J, with 11 bases between. The CDR3 has 14 amino acids. The germline CDR1 and CDR2 sequences are ENHRY and SYGVKD. CDR3 in DNA: TGTGCCATCTCCCGAGGTGCCTCTGGAAACACCATATATTTT. Translation: CAISRGASGNTIYF.

The CDR3 here is CASSESTGYGYTF. Here the CDR3 DNA reads TGTGCCAGCAGTGAATCGACAGGTTATGGCTACACCTTC. The rearrangement links TRBV6-1 to TRBJ1-2; D may be TRBD1 (6 bases). CDR1 and CDR2 (germline): MNHNS, SASEGT. The CDR3 has 13 amino acids. V shed 2 bases and J shed 5 bases, with 9 bases lying between them.

The chain uses TRBV15 and TRBJ2-7, with TRBD1 matching 7 bases. V lost 5 bases and J lost 1; bases outside the gene matches: 5. This CDR3 has 14 residues. Germline lookup yields CDR1 LNHNV and CDR2 YYDKDF (reference sequence). The CDR3 protein is CATSAGTESYEQYF. As DNA, the CDR3 is TGTGCCACCAGCGCCGGGACAGAGTCCTACGAGCAGTACTTC.

The rearrangement uses TRBV28 and TRBJ1-6; TRBD1 is a possible D gene (5 bases). Trimming cost V 8 bases and J 6 bases, with 32 bases left between them. Germline lookup yields CDR1 MDHEN and CDR2 SYDVKM. The CDR3 has 20 residues. The CDR3 loop reads CASLEGQGGWRNYVNSPLHF. CDR3 DNA sequence: TGTGCCAGCCTTGAAGGGCAGGGTGGTTGGAGAAATTATGTTAATTCACCCCTCCACTTT.

The rearrangement links TRBV7-2 to TRBJ1-1; D remains ambiguous. In germline, CDR1 is SGHTA, CDR2 FQGNSA. The germline V and J ends were trimmed by 2 bases and 6 bases, with 10 bases remaining between them. The CDR3 has 13 residues. The CDR3 sequence: CASSLPDISEAFF. CDR3 DNA: TGTGCCAGCAGCTTACCCGACATATCTGAAGCTTTCTTT.